This TCR beta chain was sequenced in a study of CD8 T cells in ankylosing spondylitis (dated by TCRdb to about 2017). For the wider study: The study profiled T cell receptor beta repertoires in healthy donors and ankylosing spondylitis patients to find disease-linked TCR variants. In total, the full study cohort was made up of 100 to 140 healthy donors and approximately 27 ankylosing spondylitis patients. Peripheral blood was sampled, and synovial fluid was also collected from ankylosing spondylitis patients. What the study reported, not specific to this receptor: The disease-linked clones were reported to be significantly enriched in matched synovial fluid samples from ankylosing spondylitis patients. Some motif variants were previously reported in synovial fluid and blood of reactive arthritis patients, suggesting common disease-initiation mechanisms. The disease-linked clones showed a CD8+ phenotype and occurred at relatively low frequencies in peripheral blood. A TCR beta motif made up of fewer than 10 highly homologous amino acid variants appeared to be characteristic of blood from ankylosing spondylitis patients.

The germline V gene encodes CDR1 MNHNS and CDR2 SASEGT. Germline trimming: 6 bases from V, 1 base from J; junction bases outside gene matches: 7. Taken from cysteine to phenylalanine, the CDR3 has 15 residues. Only the CDR3 region is kept as DNA, spanning 45 bases read in frame from base 1. Sequencing was carried out with an Illumina HiSeq 2500. TCR beta libraries were prepared by quantitative 5'-RACE with molecular barcodes. The study's own analysis went as follows. A new computational method, built on a probabilistic model of VDJ rearrangement, was used to identify disease-linked TCR variants. Starting from the raw public reads, TCRdb applied fastp trimming at Q25, assembled clones with MiXCR and retained in-frame beta chains. Identical CDR3 protein sequences are pooled into one entry, listed with their most common genes and DNA. It is TCRdb's table, rather than the study itself, that gives the V and J calls and clone size. The sample contains under 250,000 distinct CDR3 sequences, roughly 32% of them found a single time. Approximately 4.6% of the sample goes to the ten largest clones.

This clonotype was observed many times. The antigen it binds to is not known. No base-level quality is on record; no much larger clone is a single base apart. This clonotype was sampled from a male donor with ankylosing spondylitis or in good health (not recorded which). Sequenced material: blood, either unsorted or a sorted T cell fraction (not recorded which). Rearrangement joined TRBV6-1 to TRBJ1-2; 8 middle bases align to TRBD1. The CDR3 region has the sequence CASSPGTGINYGYTF. The DNA reads as follows: TGTGCCAGCAGCCCCGGGACAGGCATTAACTATGGCTACACCTTC.